A single sample is the source of the 28 T cell receptor beta chains below, sequenced in a study of blood T cell repertoires in COVID-19. Sequenced by immunoSEQ multiplex PCR; TCRdb stores in-frame clones only, minus some. The table lists 360,000 or so clones, approximately 89% of them singletons. Sequences were obtained from peripheral blood. The receptor set was obtained from a woman in her sixties with COVID-19, enrolled during active disease.

This chain joins TRBV19 and TRBJ1-5; a weak D match, TRBD1 (5 bases). This CDR3 is 18 amino acids long. Germline V gene sequence: CDR1 LNHDA, CDR2 SQIVND (reference sequence). V lost 1 base, J lost 3 bases, and 19 bases lay in between. The CDR3 here is CASSIGSGQGGLNQPQHF. For the CDR3, the DNA is TGTGCCAGTAGTATAGGCTCCGGGCAGGGAGGTCTCAATCAGCCCCAGCATTTT.

V is TRBV3-1 (or the pseudogene TRBV3-2) and J is TRBJ2-7; TRBD1 aligns across 10 bases. J was trimmed by 5 bases and V by 4 bases; bases with no gene match: 8. Germline values: CDR1 LGHDT, CDR2 YNNKEL (reference sequence). This CDR3 has 15 amino acids. As DNA, the CDR3 is TGTGCCAGCAGCCCAGGGGGACAGGGGCGGAACGAGCAGTACTTC. Protein: CASSPGGQGRNEQYF.

The rearrangement joins TRBV20-1 to TRBJ1-2; 9 positions agree with TRBD1. This CDR3 comprises 11 residues. Germline V gene data show CDR1 as DFQATT and CDR2 as SNEGSKA (reference sequence). Unmatched junction bases numbered 5, after V lost 7 bases and J lost 8 bases. For the CDR3, the DNA is TGCAGTGTTTTGGACAGGGGCGGCTACACCTTC. Translation: CSVLDRGGYTF.

This rearrangement joins TRBV9 to TRBJ1-2, with 9 bases aligning to TRBD1. Trimming at V came to 3 bases and at J to 7 bases, leaving 19 bases not matched to a gene. Germline CDR1 reads SGDLS; CDR2 reads YYNGEE. The CDR3 length is 18 residues. Written as DNA, the CDR3 is TGTGCCAGCAGCGGAGGGGTTCGGGACAGGGTTGGGCCTCCTGGCTACACCTTC. Its translation is CASSGGVRDRVGPPGYTF. Filled out from reference TRBV9 and TRBJ1-2, the complete variable domain reads DSGVTQTPKHLITATGQRVTLRCSPRSGDLSVYWYQQSLDQGLQFLIQYYNGEERAKGNILERFSAQQFPDLHSELNLSSLELGDSALYFCASSGGVRDRVGPPGYTFGSGTRLTVV.

The chain recombines TRBV2 with TRBJ1-5, with D maybe TRBD1 (6 bases). CDR3 length equals 13 residues. Germline CDR1 SNHLY, CDR2 FYNNEI. The V and J ends lost 8 bases and 2 bases respectively, with 10 bases between them. The CDR3 spells CASGGRGNQPQHF. In DNA form, the CDR3 reads TGTGCCAGCGGGGGCCGTGGCAATCAGCCCCAGCATTTT.

The CDR3 DNA sequence: TGTGCCAGCCGGCTAAGGGGGGGCGGGACTGAAGCTTTCTTT. It encodes CASRLRGGGTEAFF. The J gene is TRBJ1-1, the V gene TRBV27; D might be TRBD1 (6 bases). The CDR3 runs 14 residues. V shed 8 bases and J shed 5 bases, with 18 bases lying between them. In germline, CDR1 is MNHEY, CDR2 SMNVEV (reference sequence).

The sample holds one count of this clone. This same CDR3 is encoded by further DNA sequences in the sample. This chain connects TRBV19 to TRBJ2-3; 7 nucleotides line up with TRBD1. Germline assignment: CDR1 LNHDA and CDR2 SQIVND (reference sequence). The CDR3 totals 14 residues. V lost 1 base to trimming and J lost 4 bases; unmatched junction nucleotides: 2. The CDR3 is CASSIGGGADTQYF. As DNA, the CDR3 is TGTGCCAGTAGTATAGGAGGGGGCGCAGATACGCAGTATTTT. The complete variable domain, with remaining parts taken from reference TRBV19 and TRBJ2-3, reads DGGITQSPKYLFRKEGQNVTLSCEQNLNHDAMYWYRQDPGQGLRLIYYSQIVNDFQKGDIAEGYSVSREKKESFPLTVTSAQKNPTAFYLCASSIGGGADTQYFGPGTRLTVL.

This chain connects TRBV6-6 to TRBJ1-2; D ambiguous. This CDR3 spans 16 amino acids. V lost 7 bases and J 3 bases, leaving 21 bases between the germline ends. Germline CDR1 MNHNY, CDR2 SVGAGI (reference sequence). The CDR3 sequence is CASTLDGVGSDYGYTF. The CDR3, as DNA: TGTGCCAGCACATTGGACGGGGTGGGGTCGGACTATGGCTACACCTTC.

The chain combines TRBV3-1 (or the pseudogene TRBV3-2) with TRBJ2-3, with 8 bases matching TRBD2. CDR1 is LGHDT, CDR2 YNNKEL, per germline (reference sequence). The trim removed 4 bases at V and 0 bases at J, leaving 3 bases unmatched. This CDR3 contains 15 residues. The CDR3 loop is CASSRGGISTDTQYF. Written as DNA, the CDR3 is TGTGCCAGCAGCCGCGGGGGGATTAGCACAGATACGCAGTATTTT.

The V gene is TRBV9, the J gene TRBJ2-1; 10 nucleotides align to TRBD2. V was pared by 2 bases and J by 4 bases, with 9 bases of the junction left unmatched. The length of the CDR3 is 17 residues. Germline V gene sequence: CDR1 SGDLS, CDR2 YYNGEE. The CDR3 region is CASSVISSGGLYNEQFF. The CDR3 bases are TGTGCCAGCAGCGTCATTTCTAGCGGGGGTCTATACAATGAGCAGTTCTTC.

This clone has more than one count but fewer than ten. The chain combines TRBV19 with TRBJ1-3; D gene unclear. Germline CDR1 and CDR2: LNHDA and SQIVND (reference sequence). Trimming pared 0 bases from V and 2 bases from J, leaving 20 bases between. This CDR3 has 19 residues. DNA for the CDR3: TGTGCCAGTAGTATAGATCAACCCGGGGTCTCAACTACTGGAAACACCATATATTTT. Translation gives CASSIDQPGVSTTGNTIYF.

The J gene is TRBJ1-1, the V gene TRBV28; possible D gene TRBD1, 5 bases. V lost 3 bases, J lost 3 bases, and 11 bases lay in between. Germline V gene lookup returns CDR1 MDHEN and CDR2 SYDVKM. CDR3 length: 14 residues. In DNA, the CDR3 is TGTGCCAGCAGTTTTTTGGGGGGGGACACTGAAGCTTTCTTT. Amino acids: CASSFLGGDTEAFF.

V is TRBV2 and J is TRBJ1-5, with 8 positions matching TRBD1. The CDR3 contains 13 residues. The germline V gene encodes CDR1 SNHLY and CDR2 FYNNEI. Trimming removed 9 bases from V and 3 bases from J; junction bases left unmatched: 4. CDR3 DNA: TGTGCCAGTAGCAGGGGGCCCAATCAGCCCCAGCATTTT. Its protein product is CASSRGPNQPQHF.

The V gene is TRBV5-1, the J gene TRBJ2-7; tentative D call: TRBD2 (7 bases). V shed 6 bases and J shed 5 bases, with 18 bases lying between them. This CDR3 is 14 amino acids long. Germline CDR1 SGHRS, CDR2 YFSETQ. In DNA, the CDR3 is TGCGCCAGCACTGTGGGGGGGCTGGGTCACGAGCAGTACTTC. Amino acid sequence: CASTVGGLGHEQYF. Supplemented by reference TRBV5-1 and TRBJ2-7, the full variable domain reads KAGVTQTPRYLIKTRGQQVTLSCSPISGHRSVSWYQQTPGQGLQFLFEYFSETQRNKGNFPGRFSGRQFSNSRSEMNVSTLELGDSALYLCASTVGGLGHEQYFGPGTRLTVT.

The chain recombines TRBV7-9 with TRBJ2-2, with 10 bases aligning to TRBD2. Germline CDR1 and CDR2: SEHNR and FQNEAQ (reference sequence). After removal of 4 bases from V and 5 bases from J, the junction contained 4 bases not matched to a gene. The CDR3 contains 15 residues. The CDR3 nucleotides are TGTGCCAGCAGCTCCCCGGGACTAGCGACCGGGGAGCTGTTTTTT. It translates to CASSSPGLATGELFF.

This clone is classed as medium-sized (0.01 to 0.1%). The chain recombines TRBV5-6 with TRBJ1-6; D not resolved. The ends were cut back, 4 bases at V and 5 bases at J, with 13 bases in the middle. This CDR3 has 15 residues. The V gene's germline CDR1 is SGHDT and CDR2 YYEEEE. The CDR3 sequence is CASSHWREDNSPLHF. The CDR3 DNA sequence: TGTGCCAGCAGCCATTGGAGAGAGGATAATTCACCCCTCCACTTT. Complete variable domain (other parts from reference TRBV5-6 and TRBJ1-6): DAGVTQSPTHLIKTRGQQVTLRCSPKSGHDTVSWYQQALGQGPQFIFQYYEEEERQRGNFPDRFSGHQFPNYSSELNVNALLLGDSALYLCASSHWREDNSPLHFGNGTRLTVT.

This clone was observed a single time. V is TRBV7-9 and J is TRBJ1-2; D is ambiguous. This CDR3 has 14 amino acids. V was trimmed by 5 bases and J by 4 bases, leaving 14 bases between them. Germline V gives CDR1 SEHNR, CDR2 FQNEAQ (reference sequence). The CDR3 bases are TGTGCCAGCAGCCCTGGAGGCAGTTTCTATGGCTACACCTTC. Protein sequence: CASSPGGSFYGYTF.

Concerning this clone: This CDR3 is also generated by other DNA sequences in the sample. The rearrangement links TRBV19 to TRBJ2-2, with D possibly being TRBD2 (7 bases). Germline V gives CDR1 LNHDA, CDR2 SQIVND (reference sequence). This CDR3 comprises 17 residues. Trimming shortened V by 8 bases and J by 7 bases, and 26 bases separated the two germline ends. In DNA, the CDR3 is TGTGCCAGTCGGGCGCGAGGGGGGGGCCCTTTTATCGGGGAGCTGTTTTTT. Protein sequence: CASRARGGGPFIGELFF. Full variable domain (rest looked up from reference TRBV19 and TRBJ2-2): DGGITQSPKYLFRKEGQNVTLSCEQNLNHDAMYWYRQDPGQGLRLIYYSQIVNDFQKGDIAEGYSVSREKKESFPLTVTSAQKNPTAFYLCASRARGGGPFIGELFFGEGSRLTVL.

The genes are TRBV15 and TRBJ1-2; D call uncertain. CDR3 length equals 13 residues. V was shortened by 6 bases and J by 7 bases, with 15 bases between the two germline ends. The germline V gene has CDR1 LNHNV and CDR2 YYDKDF (reference sequence). In DNA, the CDR3 is TGTGCCACCAGTCAAGGGCGGGGTTCTGGCTACACCTTC. Protein: CATSQGRGSGYTF.

This chain links TRBV10-3 with TRBJ2-7, with 10 bases fitting TRBD1. This CDR3 has 14 residues. CDR1 and CDR2 from the germline V gene are ENHRY and SYGVKD. Trimming cost V 3 bases and J 5 bases; bases outside gene matches: 4. CDR3 sequence (DNA): TGTGCCATCAGTGACCTGACAGGGGGCCACGAGCAGTACTTC. It translates to CAISDLTGGHEQYF.

The chain's CDR3 is CASSPQRVNTEAFF. The CDR3 DNA follows: TGTGCCAGCTCACCACAGAGAGTGAACACTGAAGCTTTCTTT. This sequence joins TRBV18 and TRBJ1-1; D remains ambiguous. The CDR3 is made up of 14 amino acids. V was clipped by 1 base and J by 0 bases, with 6 bases between them. Germline V gene data show CDR1 as KGHSH and CDR2 as LQKENI.

There are a few counts of this clone. For the CDR3, the DNA is TGTGCCAGCAGTGAAGTCAGGATCCCCCAGCATTTT. It specifies CASSEVRIPQHF. This sequence joins TRBV6-1 and TRBJ1-5; D gene ambiguous. The V and J ends lost 1 base and 10 bases respectively, with 8 bases between them. CDR1 and CDR2 (germline): MNHNS, SASEGT. This CDR3 comprises 12 residues.

V usage is TRBV6-5 and J usage is TRBJ1-6; 8 positions agree with TRBD1. After removal of 8 bases from V and 10 bases from J, the junction contained 7 bases not matched to a gene. The CDR3 contains 13 residues. Germline V lookup: CDR1 MNHEY, CDR2 SVGAGI. The CDR3 is CASGGQGYSPLHF. In DNA, the CDR3 is TGTGCCAGCGGCGGACAGGGATACTCACCCCTCCACTTT.

The V and J genes are TRBV18 and TRBJ2-7, with D possibly being TRBD1 (6 bases). Trimming left V 3 bases short and J 3 bases short, with 12 bases between. CDR3 length: 14 residues. CDR1 is KGHSH, CDR2 LQKENI, per germline. Here the CDR3 DNA reads TGTGCCAGCTCACCCCAGACAGGAAACTACGAGCAGTACTTC. Its translation: CASSPQTGNYEQYF.

The V call is TRBV19, the J call TRBJ1-2; possible D gene TRBD1, 5 bases. Deletions cut 5 bases from V and 4 bases from J, with 20 bases between. Germline lookup yields CDR1 LNHDA and CDR2 SQIVND (reference sequence). This CDR3 has 16 amino acids. CDR3 region: CASSARMTGQGYGYTF. The CDR3 nucleotides read TGTGCCAGTAGTGCTAGAATGACGGGCCAGGGCTATGGCTACACCTTC.

In this sample, this clone turned up once. V and J are TRBV7-2 and TRBJ1-4; possibly TRBD1 for D (5 bases). The CDR3 runs 14 residues. Looked up from germline, CDR1 is SGHTA and CDR2 is FQGNSA. V dropped 1 base and J dropped 11 bases, with 14 bases sitting between them. This CDR3 reads CASSLDGYSGKLFF. For the CDR3, the DNA is TGTGCCAGCAGCTTAGATGGATACTCAGGGAAACTGTTTTTT.

This chain's CDR3 is CASSLGSTGVVGNTIYF. CDR3 nucleotides: TGCGCCAGCAGCTTAGGGTCGACAGGCGTCGTTGGAAACACCATATATTTT. The rearrangement uses TRBV5-1 and TRBJ1-3; tentative D call: TRBD1 (6 bases). Germline lookup yields CDR1 SGHRS and CDR2 YFSETQ. CDR3 length equals 17 residues. V dropped 2 bases and J dropped 3 bases, with 18 bases sitting between them.

The rearrangement uses TRBV7-8 and TRBJ1-5; D ambiguous. Trimming took 0 bases from V and 1 from J, leaving 7 bases between them. CDR1 is SGHVS and CDR2 is FQNEAQ in the germline V gene. The CDR3 spans 15 residues. CDR3 sequence reads: CASSLAAGSNQPQHF. The CDR3, as DNA: TGTGCCAGCAGCTTAGCAGCCGGGAGCAATCAGCCCCAGCATTTT.